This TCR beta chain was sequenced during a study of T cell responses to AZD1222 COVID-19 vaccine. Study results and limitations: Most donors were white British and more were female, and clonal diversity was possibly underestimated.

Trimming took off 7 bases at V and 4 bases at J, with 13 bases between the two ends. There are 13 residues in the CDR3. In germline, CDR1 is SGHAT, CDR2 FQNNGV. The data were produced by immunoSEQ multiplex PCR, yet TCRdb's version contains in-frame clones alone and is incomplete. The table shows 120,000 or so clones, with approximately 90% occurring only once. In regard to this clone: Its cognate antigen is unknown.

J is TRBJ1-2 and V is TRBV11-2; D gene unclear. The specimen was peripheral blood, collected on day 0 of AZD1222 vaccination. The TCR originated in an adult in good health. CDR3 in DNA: TGTGCCAGCACCCTAAGTAGTACCTATGGCTACACCTTC. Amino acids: CASTLSSTYGYTF. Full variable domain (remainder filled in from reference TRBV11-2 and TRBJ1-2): EAGVAQSPRYKIIEKRQSVAFWCNPISGHATLYWYQQILGQGPKLLIQFQNNGVVDDSQLPKDRFSAERLKGVDSTLKIQPAKLEDSAVYLCASTLSSTYGYTFGSGTRLTVV.